The rows below give T cell receptor beta chains drawn from one sample of a study of blood T cell repertoires in COVID-19. Sequencing was performed with immunoSEQ multiplex PCR; in TCRdb, only in-frame clones are kept and a portion is missing. Found here are approximately 220,000 clones, roughly 80% of them singletons; the top ten hold about 1.3%. Sequenced: PBMCs or T cells enriched from blood (not recorded which). The receptors come from a woman in her thirties or forties with acute COVID-19. Each CDR3 is given with its conserved first and last residue. D genes are given only for firm matches. Size tells how often a clone was seen (once, few, many) or the class of an expanded clone, and some rows leave it out.

V: TRBV25-1; D: -; size: -; J: TRBJ1-4; DNA: TGTGCCAGCAGTTCATTCGGTTATAATGAAAAACTGTTTTTT; CDR3: CASSSFGYNEKLFF
V: TRBV27; D: TRBD1; size: -; J: TRBJ1-2; DNA: TGTGCCAGCAGTTTGACAGGGTTTTATGGCTACACCTTC; CDR3: CASSLTGFYGYTF
V: TRBV5-3; D: TRBD1; size: -; J: TRBJ1-2; DNA: TGTGCCAGAAGCTTCAGGGGGCTTGCTGGCTACACCTTC; CDR3: CARSFRGLAGYTF
V: TRBV9; D: -; size: -; J: TRBJ1-2; DNA: TGTGCCAGCAGCGACCCCACGGCTAACTATGGCTACACCTTC; CDR3: CASSDPTANYGYTF
V: TRBV6-6; D: TRBD1; size: -; J: TRBJ2-1; DNA: TGTGCCAGCAGTCCCGGGCCAGGGGGCAATGAGCAGTTCTTC; CDR3: CASSPGPGGNEQFF
V: TRBV7-6; D: -; size: few; J: TRBJ2-3; DNA: TGTGCCAGCAGCTGGGCAGGGATTGGTACGCAGTATTTT; CDR3: CASSWAGIGTQYF
V: TRBV28; D: TRBD1; size: -; J: TRBJ1-1; DNA: TGTGCCAGCAGTTCTCTCTACAGGGGAAAGAACACTGAAGCTTTCTTT; CDR3: CASSSLYRGKNTEAFF
V: TRBV2; D: TRBD2; size: -; J: TRBJ2-1; DNA: TGTGCCAGCAGTGAAGGGCCAGCGGGAAACGCTGAGCAGTTCTTC; CDR3: CASSEGPAGNAEQFF
V: TRBV5-1; D: -; size: once; J: TRBJ1-1; DNA: TGCGCCAGCAGCCCGCTACCGCTGGACACTGAAGCTTTCTTT; CDR3: CASSPLPLDTEAFF
V: TRBV7-3; D: TRBD1; size: -; J: TRBJ2-5; DNA: TGTGCCAGCAGCCGAGGGGGCGGTGGGTTAGAGACCCAGTACTTC; CDR3: CASSRGGGGLETQYF
V: TRBV3-1/TRBV3-2; D: -; size: -; J: TRBJ1-2; DNA: TGTGCCAGCAGCCAAGACCCCACAGTGGCTCATGGCTACACCTTC; CDR3: CASSQDPTVAHGYTF
V: TRBV30; D: -; size: -; J: TRBJ2-2; DNA: TGTGCCTGGAGTAGACTATTCACCGGGGAGCTGTTTTTT; CDR3: CAWSRLFTGELFF
V: TRBV19; D: TRBD1; size: -; J: TRBJ1-5; DNA: TGTGCCAGCCGGGACAGGGGATCCGGAGATCAGCCCCAGCATTTT; CDR3: CASRDRGSGDQPQHF
V: TRBV7-2; D: TRBD2; size: -; J: TRBJ2-2; DNA: TGTGCCAGCAGCTTAGGGGGACTAGTCGCGAACACCGGGGAGCTGTTTTTT; CDR3: CASSLGGLVANTGELFF
V: TRBV7-2; D: TRBD2; size: -; J: TRBJ2-2; DNA: TGTGCCAGCAGCGGACTAGCGGGAGACGGGGAGCTGTTTTTT; CDR3: CASSGLAGDGELFF
V: TRBV19; D: -; size: -; J: TRBJ2-1; DNA: TGTGCCAGTAGTTTCCGCAATGAGCAGTTCTTC; CDR3: CASSFRNEQFF
V: TRBV2; D: -; size: -; J: TRBJ2-3; DNA: TGTGCCAGCAGGGAAGACTCTAGGCTCACAGATACGCAGTATTTT; CDR3: CASREDSRLTDTQYF
V: TRBV21-1; D: -; size: -; J: TRBJ2-7; DNA: TGTGCCAGCAGCAAATCAGCAGGGGGCCACGAGCAGTACTTC; CDR3: CASSKSAGGHEQYF
V: TRBV9; D: -; size: -; J: TRBJ1-1; DNA: TGTGCCAGCAGCGGGAGAGGCAGACCGAACACTGAAGCTTTCTTT; CDR3: CASSGRGRPNTEAFF
V: TRBV19; D: TRBD2; size: -; J: TRBJ2-5; DNA: TGTGCCAGTAGTAGTGGCCCCCGGGGGGGGGCAGAGACCCAGTACTTC; CDR3: CASSSGPRGGAETQYF
V: TRBV2; D: -; size: -; J: TRBJ1-1; DNA: TGTGCCAGCAGGACACAGGGTCTAATTACTGAAGCTTTCTTT; CDR3: CASRTQGLITEAFF
V: TRBV9; D: -; size: -; J: TRBJ2-3; DNA: TGTGCCAGCAGCGTTCTAGCGGATACGCAGTATTTT; CDR3: CASSVLADTQYF
V: TRBV14; D: TRBD2; size: -; J: TRBJ2-1; DNA: TGTGCCAGCAGCCAAGATAGACTAGCGGGAGGGCTAGGTTGGGCATCGAATGAGCAGTTCTTC; CDR3: CASSQDRLAGGLGWASNEQFF
V: TRBV4-1; D: -; size: few; J: TRBJ2-7; DNA: TGCGCCAGCAGCCAAAGAGAAGGAAACGGGGAGCAGTACTTC; CDR3: CASSQREGNGEQYF
V: TRBV24-1; D: -; size: -; J: TRBJ2-7; DNA: TGTGCCACCAGTTCAACAGGAATCTACGAGCAGTACTTC; CDR3: CATSSTGIYEQYF
V: TRBV7-9; D: -; size: -; J: TRBJ2-3; DNA: TGTGCCAGCAGCAACGCGGGACCAGATACGCAGTATTTT; CDR3: CASSNAGPDTQYF
V: TRBV5-1; D: -; size: -; J: TRBJ2-7; DNA: TGCGCCAGCAGCTTGGACAGGGAAGTGGACGAGCAGTACTTC; CDR3: CASSLDREVDEQYF
V: TRBV4-2; D: TRBD1; size: -; J: TRBJ2-1; DNA: TGTGCCACCAAGGCGGACAGGAGCTCCTACAATGAGCAGTTCTTC; CDR3: CATKADRSSYNEQFF
V: TRBV11-2; D: -; size: once; J: TRBJ2-5; DNA: TGTGCCAGCAGCTTAGTGCGGGAACAAGAGACCCAGTACTTC; CDR3: CASSLVREQETQYF
V: TRBV18; D: -; size: -; J: TRBJ2-3; DNA: TGTGCCAGCTCACCACAGGACAGCTCCCGGGATACGCAGTATTTT; CDR3: CASSPQDSSRDTQYF
V: TRBV6-5; D: -; size: -; J: TRBJ1-5; DNA: TGTGCCAGCAGCCCACGGAGCCCGAGCAATCAGCCCCAGCATTTT; CDR3: CASSPRSPSNQPQHF
V: TRBV5-1; D: TRBD1; size: -; J: TRBJ2-2; DNA: TGCGCCAGCAGTAGGGGACAGGGGTCTCCCGGGGAGCTGTTTTTT; CDR3: CASSRGQGSPGELFF
V: TRBV6-5; D: -; size: -; J: TRBJ2-5; DNA: TGTGCCAGCAAAAACAGTTTGGCCCAAGAGACCCAGTACTTC; CDR3: CASKNSLAQETQYF
V: TRBV5-6; D: -; size: -; J: TRBJ1-2; DNA: TGTGCCAGCAGCTGGGGCCCTACAGGGACCCCTTATGGCTACACCTTC; CDR3: CASSWGPTGTPYGYTF
V: TRBV2; D: TRBD1; size: -; J: TRBJ1-5; DNA: TGTGCCAGCAGTGACCTATCGGGACAGGGCCGGGTGAGCAATCAGCCCCAGCATTTT; CDR3: CASSDLSGQGRVSNQPQHF
V: TRBV18; D: -; size: -; J: TRBJ2-7; DNA: TGTGCCAGCTCACCGACAGGTCTTAACCCCTACGAGCAGTACTTC; CDR3: CASSPTGLNPYEQYF
V: TRBV5-1; D: TRBD1; size: -; J: TRBJ2-7; DNA: TGCGCCAGCAGCTTGGGGGGACAGGGCCAGGGGATTTACGAGCAGTACTTC; CDR3: CASSLGGQGQGIYEQYF
V: TRBV28; D: -; size: -; J: TRBJ1-2; DNA: TGTGCCAGCAGACCGACATGGCCTAACTATGGCTACACCTTC; CDR3: CASRPTWPNYGYTF
V: TRBV6-5; D: TRBD1; size: -; J: TRBJ1-1; DNA: TGTGCCAGCAGTTCCGGGACAGGGGACACTGAAGCTTTCTTT; CDR3: CASSSGTGDTEAFF
V: TRBV6-2/TRBV6-3; D: TRBD2; size: -; J: TRBJ2-1; DNA: TGTGCCAGCAGTTACTCGAAGGGGAGGGGGTTCTTC; CDR3: CASSYSKGRGFF
V: TRBV6-5; D: -; size: -; J: TRBJ1-3; DNA: TGTGCCAGCAGTTTGAGCGCGGGCTCTGGAAACACCATATATTTT; CDR3: CASSLSAGSGNTIYF
V: TRBV7-8; D: TRBD2; size: -; J: TRBJ2-3; DNA: TGTGCCAGCAGAACTACGGGGGGGCAGGATACGCAGTATTTT; CDR3: CASRTTGGQDTQYF
V: TRBV6-4; D: -; size: -; J: TRBJ1-6; DNA: TGTGCCAGCAGTGTGAGTCCAGGGGATAATTCACCCCTCCACTTT; CDR3: CASSVSPGDNSPLHF
V: TRBV6-5; D: -; size: -; J: TRBJ2-1; DNA: TGTGCCAGCAGTTACTCGTTTCCAGGGATGAGTGGTGAGCAGTTCTTC; CDR3: CASSYSFPGMSGEQFF
V: TRBV2; D: TRBD1; size: -; J: TRBJ1-5; DNA: TGTGCCAGCAGTGAAGCGCGACAGGGTCAACAGCCCCAGCATTTT; CDR3: CASSEARQGQQPQHF
V: TRBV5-4; D: TRBD1; size: -; J: TRBJ2-3; DNA: TGTGCCAGCAGCAGCTCCGGGACAGGGGGTTCACCCTCCAGCACAGATACGCAGTATTTT; CDR3: CASSSSGTGGSPSSTDTQYF
V: TRBV6-2/TRBV6-3; D: -; size: -; J: TRBJ1-2; DNA: TGTGCCAGCAGTTACGGGCGGACACGGCTGGACTATGGCTACACCTTC; CDR3: CASSYGRTRLDYGYTF
V: TRBV18; D: TRBD1; size: -; J: TRBJ2-1; DNA: TGTGCCAGCTCACCGACAGGGGGCAAGGTTAATGAGCAGTTCTTC; CDR3: CASSPTGGKVNEQFF
V: TRBV27; D: -; size: -; J: TRBJ1-6; DNA: TGTGCCAGCAGTTTATTCCCGGGGGGGCTCGGTTCACCCCTCCACTTT; CDR3: CASSLFPGGLGSPLHF
V: TRBV11-1; D: -; size: -; J: TRBJ1-2; DNA: TGTGCCAGCTCTCGGGGAGGGGATAATGGCTACACCTTC; CDR3: CASSRGGDNGYTF
V: TRBV18; D: -; size: -; J: TRBJ1-2; DNA: TGTGCCAGCTCACCACCGGCAGGAAATTATGGCTACACCTTC; CDR3: CASSPPAGNYGYTF
V: TRBV2; D: TRBD2; size: -; J: TRBJ2-2; DNA: TGTGCCAGCAGTTTGGTTCTAGCGGGCCCAGTCACCGGGGAGCTGTTTTTT; CDR3: CASSLVLAGPVTGELFF
V: TRBV5-1; D: TRBD2; size: -; J: TRBJ2-3; DNA: TGCGCCAGCAGCTTCGCCGGGACTAGCGGGAGCACAGATACGCAGTATTTT; CDR3: CASSFAGTSGSTDTQYF
V: TRBV14; D: -; size: -; J: TRBJ1-1; DNA: TGTGCCAGCAGCCAAGTTTTTCGGGGAGGTGGCACTGAAGCTTTCTTT; CDR3: CASSQVFRGGGTEAFF
V: TRBV3-1/TRBV3-2; D: -; size: -; J: TRBJ1-1; DNA: TGTGCCAGCAGCCAGGGCAGGGAGAACACTGAAGCTTTCTTT; CDR3: CASSQGRENTEAFF
V: TRBV2; D: TRBD2; size: -; J: TRBJ2-3; DNA: TGTGCCAGCAGTGACTTGGGTCTAGCGGATCCCACAGATACGCAGTATTTT; CDR3: CASSDLGLADPTDTQYF
V: TRBV7-8; D: TRBD2; size: -; J: TRBJ2-5; DNA: TGTGCCAGCAGCCGTAGCGGGGCCCAGAGGGAGACCCAGTACTTC; CDR3: CASSRSGAQRETQYF
V: TRBV5-1; D: TRBD1; size: -; J: TRBJ1-2; DNA: TGCGCCAGCAGCTCTCAGGGGGCCTATGGCTACACCTTC; CDR3: CASSSQGAYGYTF
V: TRBV7-9; D: TRBD2; size: -; J: TRBJ2-7; DNA: TGTGCCAGCAGCCCAGAAATAGGAGCGGGGCTCTCCTACGAGCAGTACTTC; CDR3: CASSPEIGAGLSYEQYF
V: TRBV28; D: -; size: -; J: TRBJ1-3; DNA: TGTGCCAGCACACCACTGGGCGGGGGTGCTGGAAACACCATATATTTT; CDR3: CASTPLGGGAGNTIYF